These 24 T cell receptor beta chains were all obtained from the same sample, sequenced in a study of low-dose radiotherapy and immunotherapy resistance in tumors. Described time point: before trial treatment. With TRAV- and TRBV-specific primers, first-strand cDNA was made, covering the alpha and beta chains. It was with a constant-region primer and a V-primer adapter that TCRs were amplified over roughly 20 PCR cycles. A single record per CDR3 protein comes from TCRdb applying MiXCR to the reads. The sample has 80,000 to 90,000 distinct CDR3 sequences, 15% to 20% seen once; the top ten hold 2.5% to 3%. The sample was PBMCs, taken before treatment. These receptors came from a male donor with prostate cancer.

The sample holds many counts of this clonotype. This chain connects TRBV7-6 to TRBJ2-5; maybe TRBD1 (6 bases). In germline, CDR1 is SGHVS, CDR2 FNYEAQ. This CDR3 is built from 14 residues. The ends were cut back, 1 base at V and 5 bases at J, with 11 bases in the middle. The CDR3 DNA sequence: TGTGCCAGCAGCTTAGTAATTAGGGGGGAGACCCAGTACTTC. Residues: CASSLVIRGETQYF.

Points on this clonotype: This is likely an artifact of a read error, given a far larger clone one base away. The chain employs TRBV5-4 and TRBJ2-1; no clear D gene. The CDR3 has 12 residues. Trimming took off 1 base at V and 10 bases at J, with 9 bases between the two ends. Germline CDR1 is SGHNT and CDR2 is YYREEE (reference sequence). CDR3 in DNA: TGTGCCAGCAGCTTGCCAGGAAACGAGCAGTTCTTC. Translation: CASSLPGNEQFF.

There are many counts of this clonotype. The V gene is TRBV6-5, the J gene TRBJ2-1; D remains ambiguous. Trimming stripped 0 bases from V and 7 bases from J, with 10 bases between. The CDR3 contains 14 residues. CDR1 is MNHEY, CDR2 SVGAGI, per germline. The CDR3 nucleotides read TGTGCCAGCAGTTACTCGGGCGGCGTTAATGAGCAGTTCTTC. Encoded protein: CASSYSGGVNEQFF.

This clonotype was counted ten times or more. The chain's CDR3 is CATRQSTSARGEETQYF. The CDR3 DNA reads TGTGCCACCAGGCAATCGACTAGTGCTCGAGGGGAAGAGACCCAGTACTTC. This sequence joins TRBV19 and TRBJ2-5, with D possibly matching TRBD2 (6 bases). Germline V gene data show CDR1 as LNHDA and CDR2 as SQIVND (reference sequence). Trimming took off 10 bases at V and 3 bases at J, with 27 bases between the two ends. The CDR3 has 17 residues.

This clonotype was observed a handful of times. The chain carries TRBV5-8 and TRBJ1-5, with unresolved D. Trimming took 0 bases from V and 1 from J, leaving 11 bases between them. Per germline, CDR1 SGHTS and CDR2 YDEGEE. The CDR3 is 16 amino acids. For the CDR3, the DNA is TGTGCCAGCAGCTTGGGGCGGGGAGGGAGCAATCAGCCCCAGCATTTT. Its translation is CASSLGRGGSNQPQHF. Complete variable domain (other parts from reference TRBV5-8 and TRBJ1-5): EAGVTQSPTHLIKTRGQQATLRCSPISGHTSVYWYQQALGLGLQFLLWYDEGEERNRGNFPPRFSGRQFPNYSSELNVNALELEDSALYLCASSLGRGGSNQPQHFGDGTRLSIL.

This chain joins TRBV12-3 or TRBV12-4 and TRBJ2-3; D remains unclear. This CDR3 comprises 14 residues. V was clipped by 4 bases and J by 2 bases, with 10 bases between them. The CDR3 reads CASSSPPATDTQYF. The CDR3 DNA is TGTGCCAGCAGTTCACCCCCCGCCACAGATACGCAGTATTTT.

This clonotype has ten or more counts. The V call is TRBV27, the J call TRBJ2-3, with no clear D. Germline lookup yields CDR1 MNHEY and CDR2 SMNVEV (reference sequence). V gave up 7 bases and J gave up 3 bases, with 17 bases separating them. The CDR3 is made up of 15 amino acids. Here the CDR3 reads CASKQLPVSTDTQYF. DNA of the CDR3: TGTGCCAGCAAACAATTGCCTGTTTCGACAGATACGCAGTATTTT.

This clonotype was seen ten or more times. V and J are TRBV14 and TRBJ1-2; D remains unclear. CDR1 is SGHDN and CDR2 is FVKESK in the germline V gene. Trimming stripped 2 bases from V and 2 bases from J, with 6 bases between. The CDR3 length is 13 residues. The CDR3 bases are TGTGCCAGCAGCCAACTTGTGAACTATGGCTACACCTTC. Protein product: CASSQLVNYGYTF.

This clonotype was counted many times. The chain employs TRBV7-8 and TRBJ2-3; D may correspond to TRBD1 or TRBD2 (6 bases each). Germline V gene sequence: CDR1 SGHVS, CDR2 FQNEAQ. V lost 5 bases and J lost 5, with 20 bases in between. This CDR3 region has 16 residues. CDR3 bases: TGTGCCAGCAGCAGGGGTTTCGGGGGCTCGGGAGATACGCAGTATTTT. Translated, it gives CASSRGFGGSGDTQYF.

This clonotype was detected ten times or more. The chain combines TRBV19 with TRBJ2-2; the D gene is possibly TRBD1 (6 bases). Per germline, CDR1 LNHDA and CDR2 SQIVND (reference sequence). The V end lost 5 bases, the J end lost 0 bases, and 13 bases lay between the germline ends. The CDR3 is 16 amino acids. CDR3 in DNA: TGTGCCAGTAGTGTGGGGGCAGGGGCGAACACCGGGGAGCTGTTTTTT. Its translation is CASSVGAGANTGELFF. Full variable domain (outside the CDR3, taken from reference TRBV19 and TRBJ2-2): DGGITQSPKYLFRKEGQNVTLSCEQNLNHDAMYWYRQDPGQGLRLIYYSQIVNDFQKGDIAEGYSVSREKKESFPLTVTSAQKNPTAFYLCASSVGAGANTGELFFGEGSRLTVL.

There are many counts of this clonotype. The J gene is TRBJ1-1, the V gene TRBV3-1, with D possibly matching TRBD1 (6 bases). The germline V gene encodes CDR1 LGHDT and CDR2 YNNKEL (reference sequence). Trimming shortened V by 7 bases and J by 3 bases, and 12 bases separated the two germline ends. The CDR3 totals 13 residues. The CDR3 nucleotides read TGTGCCAGCACCCAGACAGGTGACACTGAAGCTTTCTTT. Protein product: CASTQTGDTEAFF.

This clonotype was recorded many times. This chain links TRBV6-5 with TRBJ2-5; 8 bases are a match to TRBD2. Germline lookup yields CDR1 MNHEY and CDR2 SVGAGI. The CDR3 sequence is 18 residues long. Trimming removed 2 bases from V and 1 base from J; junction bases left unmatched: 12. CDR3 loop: CASSYGGWRGATQETQYF. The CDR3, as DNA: TGTGCCAGCAGTTACGGTGGGTGGCGGGGGGCCACCCAAGAGACCCAGTACTTC.

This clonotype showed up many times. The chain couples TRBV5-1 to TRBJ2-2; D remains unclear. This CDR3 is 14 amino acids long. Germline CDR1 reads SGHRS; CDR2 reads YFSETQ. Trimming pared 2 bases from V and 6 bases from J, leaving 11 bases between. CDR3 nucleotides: TGCGCCAGCAGCTTAAGTTTCCGGGCCGGGGAGCTGTTTTTT. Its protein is CASSLSFRAGELFF.

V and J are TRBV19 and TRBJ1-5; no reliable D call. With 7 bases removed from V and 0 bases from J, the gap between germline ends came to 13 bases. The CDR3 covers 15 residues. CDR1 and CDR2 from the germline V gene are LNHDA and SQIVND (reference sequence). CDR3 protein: CASTETSYSNQPQHF. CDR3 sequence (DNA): TGTGCCAGTACCGAGACAAGTTATAGCAATCAGCCCCAGCATTTT. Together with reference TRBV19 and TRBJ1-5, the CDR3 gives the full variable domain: DGGITQSPKYLFRKEGQNVTLSCEQNLNHDAMYWYRQDPGQGLRLIYYSQIVNDFQKGDIAEGYSVSREKKESFPLTVTSAQKNPTAFYLCASTETSYSNQPQHFGDGTRLSIL.

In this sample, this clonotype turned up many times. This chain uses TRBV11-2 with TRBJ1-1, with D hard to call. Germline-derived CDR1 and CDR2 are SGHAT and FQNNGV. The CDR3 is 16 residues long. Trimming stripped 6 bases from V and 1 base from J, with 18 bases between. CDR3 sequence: CASRIAGSRKNTEAFF. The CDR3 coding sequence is TGTGCCAGCAGGATAGCGGGGTCTCGAAAGAACACTGAAGCTTTCTTT.

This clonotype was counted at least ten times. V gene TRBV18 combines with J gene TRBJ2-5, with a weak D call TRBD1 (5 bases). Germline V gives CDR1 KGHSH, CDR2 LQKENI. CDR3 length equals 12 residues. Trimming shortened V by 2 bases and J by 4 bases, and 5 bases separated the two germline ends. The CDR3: CASSPDRETQYF. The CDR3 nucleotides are TGTGCCAGCTCACCAGACAGAGAGACCCAGTACTTC.

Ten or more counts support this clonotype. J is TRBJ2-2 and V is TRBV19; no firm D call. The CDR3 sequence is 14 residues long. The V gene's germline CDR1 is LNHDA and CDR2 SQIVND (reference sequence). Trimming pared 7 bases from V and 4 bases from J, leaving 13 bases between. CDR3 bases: TGTGCCAGTACGAAGGTTGGGTCCACCGGGGAGCTGTTTTTT. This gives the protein CASTKVGSTGELFF.

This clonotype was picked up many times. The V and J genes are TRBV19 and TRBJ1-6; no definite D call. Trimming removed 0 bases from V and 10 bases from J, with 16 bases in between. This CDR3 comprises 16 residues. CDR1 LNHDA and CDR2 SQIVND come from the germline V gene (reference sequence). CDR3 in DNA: TGTGCCAGTAGTATAGATCTAGTGTCCGGAGGGTCACCCCTCCACTTT. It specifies CASSIDLVSGGSPLHF.

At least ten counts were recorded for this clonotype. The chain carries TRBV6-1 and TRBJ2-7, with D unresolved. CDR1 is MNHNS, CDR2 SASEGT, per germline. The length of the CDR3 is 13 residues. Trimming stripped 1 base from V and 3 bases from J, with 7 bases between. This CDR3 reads CASSEGPIYEQYF. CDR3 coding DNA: TGTGCCAGCAGTGAAGGACCCATCTACGAGCAGTACTTC.

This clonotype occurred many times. The CDR3, as DNA: TGTGCCACGGTTGACCCAGGGGTCCCCACAGATACGCAGTATTTT. Its protein is CATVDPGVPTDTQYF. The J gene is TRBJ2-3, the V gene TRBV10-3, with TRBD1 as a possible D gene (6 bases). The germline gives CDR1 ENHRY, CDR2 SYGVKD. This CDR3 is 15 amino acids long. Deletions cut 10 bases from V and 2 bases from J, with 19 bases between.

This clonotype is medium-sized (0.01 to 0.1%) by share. CDR3 sequence: CASSPGPAYEQYF. Here the CDR3 DNA reads TGTGCCAGCAGCCCGGGACCCGCCTACGAGCAGTACTTC. The chain links TRBV6-6 to TRBJ2-7, with D tentatively TRBD1 or TRBD2 (5 bases each). The germline V and J ends were trimmed by 6 bases and 2 bases, with 11 bases remaining between them. There are 13 residues in the CDR3. Germline V gene lookup returns CDR1 MNHNY and CDR2 SVGAGI (reference sequence).

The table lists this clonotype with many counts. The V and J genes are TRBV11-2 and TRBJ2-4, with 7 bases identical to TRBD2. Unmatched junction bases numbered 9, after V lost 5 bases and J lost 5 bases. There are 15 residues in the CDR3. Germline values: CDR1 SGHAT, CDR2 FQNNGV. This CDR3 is CASSPRGREENIQYF. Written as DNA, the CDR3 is TGTGCCAGCAGCCCAAGAGGGAGGGAGGAAAACATTCAGTACTTC.

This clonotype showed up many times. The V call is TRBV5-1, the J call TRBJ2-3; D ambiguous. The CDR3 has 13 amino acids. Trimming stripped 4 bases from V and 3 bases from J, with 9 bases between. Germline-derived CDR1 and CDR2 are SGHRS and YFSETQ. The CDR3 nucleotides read TGCGCCAGCAGCAGGGCGAGAACAGATACGCAGTATTTT. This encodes CASSRARTDTQYF.

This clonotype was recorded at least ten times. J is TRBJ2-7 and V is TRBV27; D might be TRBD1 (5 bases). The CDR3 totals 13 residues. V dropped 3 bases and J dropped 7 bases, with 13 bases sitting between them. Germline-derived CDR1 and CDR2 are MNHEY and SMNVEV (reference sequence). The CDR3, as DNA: TGTGCCAGCAGTTTCGGACACCTCGGGGAGCAGTACTTC. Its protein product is CASSFGHLGEQYF.